The next 7 T cell receptor beta chains were all read from a single sample in a study of blood T cell repertoires in COVID-19. Here immunoSEQ multiplex PCR was the method, and the copy in TCRdb shows in-frame clones only, minus some. Counted here are about 120,000 clones, just under 85% occurring once; the ten biggest clones make up just under 7.5%. Material: peripheral blood. These receptors originate from a man in his 70s with active or convalescent COVID-19.

The chain has TRBV6-2 or TRBV6-3 and TRBJ1-1; D gene unclear. The V and J ends lost 6 bases and 6 bases respectively, with 20 bases between them. The germline CDR1 and CDR2 sequences are MNHEY and SVGEGT. The CDR3 loop spans 15 amino acids. Here the CDR3 DNA reads TGTGCCAGCAGCCACCCCACCGTGGGCAGACCTGAAGCTTTCTTT. Its translation is CASSHPTVGRPEAFF.

The chain carries TRBV10-3 and TRBJ2-4; a weak D match, TRBD1 (5 bases). Germline V CDR1 and CDR2: ENHRY, SYGVKD. V shed 5 bases and J shed 8 bases, with 16 bases lying between them. The CDR3 length is 14 residues. The CDR3 loop is CAISQDSTTDIQYF. The CDR3, as DNA: TGTGCCATCAGTCAAGACAGTACCACGGACATTCAGTACTTC.

This clone is judged hyperexpanded (1% or more). The CDR3 loop is CASSRQGSYNEQFF. The CDR3, as DNA: TGTGCCAGCAGCAGACAGGGTTCCTACAATGAGCAGTTCTTC. This chain joins TRBV6-2 or TRBV6-3 and TRBJ2-1; the match to TRBD1 covers 7 bases. The CDR3 consists of 14 residues. Per germline, CDR1 MNHEY and CDR2 SVGEGT. V lost 6 bases to trimming and J lost 1 base; unmatched junction nucleotides: 3.

V and J are TRBV7-9 and TRBJ2-2; TRBD2 is a possible D gene (6 bases). Germline-derived CDR1 and CDR2 are SEHNR and FQNEAQ (reference sequence). Trimming removed 2 bases at V and 1 base at J, with 14 bases between. The CDR3 spans 17 residues. The CDR3 loop reads CASSLRRAGRNTGELFF. In nucleotides, the CDR3 is TGTGCCAGCAGCTTAAGGAGGGCGGGGAGGAACACCGGGGAGCTGTTTTTT.

The chain recombines TRBV5-4 with TRBJ2-7, with a tentative D call TRBD2 (5 bases). The V and J ends lost 2 bases and 6 bases respectively, with 12 bases between them. This CDR3 has 13 amino acids. Germline V CDR1 and CDR2: SGHNT, YYREEE (reference sequence). CDR3 nucleotides: TGTGCCAGCAGCTTACCCGGGGTCCTCGAGCAGTACTTC. Translated: CASSLPGVLEQYF.

This clone is judged medium-sized (0.01 to 0.1%). The V call is TRBV7-2, the J call TRBJ1-6; TRBD1 agrees at 7 bases. The CDR3 totals 13 residues. CDR1 SGHTA and CDR2 FQGNSA come from the germline V gene. V lost 7 bases and J lost 6; bases outside the gene matches: 3. The CDR3 loop reads CASNRQGNSPLHF. The CDR3 region has the DNA TGTGCCAGCAACCGACAGGGTAATTCACCCCTCCACTTT.

The chain is built from TRBV12-5 and TRBJ1-3, with D uncertain. The CDR3 spans 13 residues. The V end lost 7 bases, the J end lost 1 base, and 8 bases lay between the germline ends. Germline assignment: CDR1 LGHNT and CDR2 FRNRAP. The CDR3: CASDTGSGNTIYF. Written as DNA, the CDR3 is TGTGCTAGTGATACGGGATCTGGAAACACCATATATTTT.